The clone carrying this T cell receptor beta chain showed up just a few times. The antigen is undetermined. The data were taken from a study of beta chain features in type 1 diabetes. This CDR3 comprises 15 residues. The germline CDR1 and CDR2 sequences are LNHNV and YYDKDF (reference sequence). Germline trimming cut 1 base from V and 5 bases from J; bases unmatched to any gene: 7. As every portion of the isolated RNA was reverse transcribed, the sequencing read expressed TCRB transcripts. Average reads for naive, central memory and regulatory T cell samples were several million. Measured with immunoSEQ multiplex PCR; TCRdb has only the in-frame clones, and not every one. The sample records fewer than 250,000 clones, 11% to 15% being singletons. General study findings and limits: TCRB CDR3s were moderately but significantly shorter in Type 1 diabetes patients in all four CD4+ subsets.

Sequencing was done on a sample of naive CD4+ T cells from blood. This receptor was taken from a woman aged 40 to 49 in good health. This chain joins TRBV15 and TRBJ2-5, with 7 positions matching TRBD2. This CDR3 is CATSRVGGLGETQYF. CDR3 bases: TGTGCCACCAGCAGAGTCGGGGGGTTAGGTGAGACCCAGTACTTC.